This TCR beta chain is drawn from a study of blood T cell repertoires in COVID-19. Trimming removed 5 bases at V and 1 base at J, with 17 bases between. The length of the CDR3 is 17 residues. CDR1 SEHNR and CDR2 FQNEAQ come from the germline V gene (reference sequence). Per the original methods: Amplification of reference gene primers was used by the study to estimate nucleated cell counts. TCRdb keeps only in-frame clones here, not all; method: immunoSEQ multiplex PCR. Clone size and the V and J calls come from that table; the DNA yielded D and trimming. The profile covers some 220,000 clones, with 83% appearing a single time and about 1.3% taken by the ten largest. Patients in Seattle were enrolled during active infection, then followed longitudinally.

This receptor was identified in a woman between 25 and 40 years old with COVID-19, enrolled during active disease. The sequenced sample consisted of peripheral blood. The V and J genes are TRBV7-9 and TRBJ1-4; D may be TRBD1 (5 bases). The CDR3 loop is CASSAPGLRGTNEKLFF. CDR3 nucleotide sequence: TGTGCCAGCAGCGCGCCGGGACTCAGAGGAACTAATGAAAAACTGTTTTTT.